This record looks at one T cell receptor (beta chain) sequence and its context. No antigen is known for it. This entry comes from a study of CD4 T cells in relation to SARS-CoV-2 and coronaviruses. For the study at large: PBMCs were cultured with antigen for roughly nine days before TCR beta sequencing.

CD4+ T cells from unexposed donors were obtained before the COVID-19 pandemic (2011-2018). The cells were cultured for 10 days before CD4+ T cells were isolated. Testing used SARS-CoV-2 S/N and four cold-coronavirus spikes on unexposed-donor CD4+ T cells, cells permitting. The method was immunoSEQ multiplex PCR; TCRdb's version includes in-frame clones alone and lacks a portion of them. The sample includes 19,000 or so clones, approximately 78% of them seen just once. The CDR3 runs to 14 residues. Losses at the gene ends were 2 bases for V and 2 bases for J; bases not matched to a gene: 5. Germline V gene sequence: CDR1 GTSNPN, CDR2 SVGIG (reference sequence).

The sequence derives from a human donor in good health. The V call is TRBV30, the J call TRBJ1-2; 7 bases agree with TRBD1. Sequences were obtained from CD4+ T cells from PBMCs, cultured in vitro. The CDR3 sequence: CAWSSQTGNYGYTF. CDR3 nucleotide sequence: TGTGCCTGGAGTTCTCAGACAGGGAACTATGGCTACACCTTC.